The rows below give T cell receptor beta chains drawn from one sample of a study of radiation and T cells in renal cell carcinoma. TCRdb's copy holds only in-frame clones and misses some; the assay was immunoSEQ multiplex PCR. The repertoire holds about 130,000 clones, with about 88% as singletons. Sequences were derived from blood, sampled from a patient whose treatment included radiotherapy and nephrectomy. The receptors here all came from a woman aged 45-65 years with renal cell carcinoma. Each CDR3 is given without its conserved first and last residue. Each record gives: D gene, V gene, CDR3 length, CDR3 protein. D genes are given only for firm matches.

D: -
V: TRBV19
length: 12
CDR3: ASSIGNLRTEAF

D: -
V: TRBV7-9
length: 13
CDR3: ASSLMEEGYTEAF

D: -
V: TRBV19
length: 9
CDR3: ASSIRGPQH

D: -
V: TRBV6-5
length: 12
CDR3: ASRPAQSPDTQY

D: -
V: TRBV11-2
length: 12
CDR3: ASSGVSSYNEQF

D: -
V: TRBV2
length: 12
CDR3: ASSEGRVNEKLF

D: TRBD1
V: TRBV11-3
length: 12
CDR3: ASSSQGLGNEQF

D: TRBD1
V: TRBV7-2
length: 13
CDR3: ASSLTGTGRNTIY

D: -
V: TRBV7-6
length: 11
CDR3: ASSQDINTEAF

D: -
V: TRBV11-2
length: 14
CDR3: ASSSLGGTVPYEQY

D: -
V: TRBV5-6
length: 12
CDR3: ASSLTGSYEKLF

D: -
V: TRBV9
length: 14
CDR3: ASSVATGAGTDTQY

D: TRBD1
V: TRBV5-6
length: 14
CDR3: ASSTTGLSYNSPLH

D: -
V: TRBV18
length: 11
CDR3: ASSPPVRETQY

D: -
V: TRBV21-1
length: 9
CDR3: ASSKRMCYT

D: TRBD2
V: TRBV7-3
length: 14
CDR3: ASSLTTSGGQETQY

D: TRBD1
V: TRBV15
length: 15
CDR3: ATLKCPGQGRNTEAF

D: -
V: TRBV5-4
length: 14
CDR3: ASSLVGRESGNTIY

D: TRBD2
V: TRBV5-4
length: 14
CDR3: ASSPRTSGGPYEQF